The clone carrying this TCR beta chain was counted a single time. These data come from a study of Graves' ophthalmopathy and Graves' hyperthyroidism. Deletions cut 7 bases from V and 0 bases from J, with 15 bases between. The CDR3 spans 15 residues. Researchers took RNA transcripts and amplified TCR beta CDR3 regions from them. Second-round multiplex PCR followed a first-round RT-PCR using HTBI primers. TCRdb reprocessed the multiplex PCR reads via MiXCR and lists one record per CDR3 protein. The sample records about 620,000 distinct CDR3 sequences, about 20% being singletons. The receptor was derived from a woman aged 18-29 years with stable Graves' hyperthyroidism. Some clones in this sample may be carry-over from other donors' samples. The V call is TRBV12-3 or TRBV12-4, the J call TRBJ1-1; D is ambiguous. Sequenced: peripheral blood. This CDR3 is CASTPHVTLNTEAFF. The CDR3 region has the DNA TGTGCCAGCACCCCTCACGTGACACTGAACACTGAAGCTTTCTTT.